The rows below give T cell receptor beta chains drawn from one sample of a study of CD8 T cells in Susac syndrome. TCRdb itself ran the immunoSEQ multiplex PCR reads through MiXCR, one entry per CDR3 protein. The sample carries over 150,000 distinct CDR3 sequences, approximately 95% recorded once. Sequenced input: CD4+ T cells from PBMCs. The receptors shown here come from a human donor with Susac syndrome. Both conserved end residues are part of each CDR3. The D gene is left open where the match is weak. Expanded clones are given a class, and other clones once, few, many or no size at all.

size | J | V | D | CDR3 | DNA
NA | TRBJ1-1 | TRBV7-9 | NA | CASSLVSGLMAEAFF | TGTGCCAGCAGCTTAGTATCGGGTCTTATGGCTGAAGCTTTCTTT
NA | TRBJ2-1 | TRBV6-5 | TRBD1 | CATNRGTGVYNEQFF | TGTGCCACCAACCGAGGGACAGGGGTCTACAATGAGCAGTTCTTC
NA | TRBJ2-1 | TRBV30 | TRBD2 | CAWSRGSEQFF | TGTGCCTGGAGTCGCGGGAGTGAGCAGTTCTTC
NA | TRBJ2-7 | TRBV5-1 | TRBD2 | CASSFQRGPPTEQYF | TGCGCCAGCAGCTTCCAGCGGGGACCCCCTACGGAGCAGTACTTC
once | TRBJ2-7 | TRBV28 | NA | CASRGIGEQYF | TGTGCCAGCAGGGGAATAGGCGAGCAGTACTTC
once | TRBJ1-2 | TRBV28 | TRBD1 | CASNDRVRGYTF | TGTGCCAGCAACGACAGGGTACGGGGCTACACCTTC
NA | TRBJ1-2 | TRBV30 | NA | CAWSVSGYGYTF | TGTGCCTGGAGTGTATCAGGGTACGGCTACACCTTC
NA | TRBJ1-2 | TRBV2 | NA | CASSVVTGYGYTF | TGTGCCAGCAGTGTGGTGACGGGTTATGGCTACACCTTC
NA | TRBJ2-5 | TRBV20-1 | TRBD1 | CSATTGGTTQYF | TGCAGTGCTACGACAGGGGGAACGACCCAGTACTTC
NA | TRBJ2-5 | TRBV7-8 | NA | CASSLGWGTGETQYF | TGTGCCAGCAGCTTAGGTTGGGGGACCGGGGAGACCCAGTACTTC
NA | TRBJ1-1 | TRBV20-1 | NA | CSATPDTEAFF | TGCAGTGCGACCCCGGACACTGAAGCTTTCTTT
NA | TRBJ1-2 | TRBV3-1 | TRBD1 | CASSQGAGGVSYGYTF | TGTGCCAGCAGCCAAGGAGCAGGGGGCGTTAGCTATGGCTACACCTTC
once | TRBJ2-1 | TRBV30 | NA | CAWSVEGSTYNEQFF | TGTGCCTGGAGTGTGGAAGGGAGTACGTACAATGAGCAGTTCTTC
NA | TRBJ2-3 | TRBV15 | NA | CATSRDGNRATSTDTQYF | TGTGCCACCAGCAGAGATGGAAACAGGGCTACTAGCACAGATACGCAGTATTTT
NA | TRBJ1-2 | TRBV6-5 | NA | CASSYSRSDGYTF | TGTGCCAGCAGTTACTCGCGGTCAGATGGCTACACCTTC
NA | TRBJ1-1 | TRBV30 | NA | CAWSAPRPFF | TGTGCCTGGAGCGCCCCCCGTCCTTTCTTT
NA | TRBJ1-4 | TRBV4-3 | TRBD1 | CASSQGIQGATNEKLFF | TGCGCCAGCAGCCAAGGGATACAGGGGGCAACTAATGAAAAACTGTTTTTT
once | TRBJ2-3 | TRBV28 | NA | CASSRGGTDTQYF | TGTGCCAGCAGTAGGGGGGGCACAGATACGCAGTATTTT
NA | TRBJ2-1 | TRBV9 | TRBD2 | CASSLRGSRDNEQFF | TGTGCCAGCAGCTTGCGCGGGAGTCGCGACAATGAGCAGTTCTTC
NA | TRBJ2-5 | TRBV9 | TRBD2 | CASSVSSGEGETQYF | TGTGCCAGCAGCGTCTCTAGCGGGGAGGGAGAGACCCAGTACTTC
NA | TRBJ1-5 | TRBV20-1 | NA | CSARGGQPQHF | TGCAGTGCTAGAGGTGGGCAGCCCCAGCATTTT
NA | TRBJ2-3 | TRBV12-3/TRBV12-4 | NA | CASSPSQDTQYF | TGTGCCAGCAGTCCCTCGCAAGATACGCAGTATTTT
NA | TRBJ2-7 | TRBV30 | NA | CAWGELLSYEQYF | TGTGCCTGGGGTGAGCTATTGTCCTACGAGCAGTACTTC
NA | TRBJ1-1 | TRBV29-1 | NA | CSVQMNTEAFF | TGCAGCGTCCAGATGAACACTGAAGCTTTCTTT
NA | TRBJ2-5 | TRBV29-1 | TRBD2 | CSVRGLAGGQAQYF | TGCAGCGTCCGCGGACTAGCGGGGGGTCAGGCCCAGTACTTC
NA | TRBJ2-7 | TRBV14 | NA | CASSPHPVTAYEQYF | TGTGCCAGCAGCCCCCACCCCGTTACGGCCTACGAGCAGTACTTC
NA | TRBJ2-1 | TRBV28 | NA | CASRAWALYNEQFF | TGTGCCAGCAGGGCATGGGCTCTCTACAATGAGCAGTTCTTC
NA | TRBJ2-7 | TRBV9 | NA | CASSVATGYEQYF | TGTGCCAGCAGCGTAGCAACCGGCTACGAGCAGTACTTC
NA | TRBJ1-1 | TRBV5-1 | NA | CASSGIRRAEAFF | TGCGCCAGCAGCGGGATTCGACGGGCTGAAGCTTTCTTT
NA | TRBJ2-3 | TRBV15 | NA | CATSRRDSTDTQYF | TGTGCCACCAGCAGACGGGACAGCACAGATACGCAGTATTTT
NA | TRBJ1-2 | TRBV12-3/TRBV12-4 | TRBD1 | CASSLGDRAKQTGYTF | TGTGCCAGCAGTTTAGGGGACAGGGCAAAACAGACTGGCTACACCTTC
NA | TRBJ1-1 | TRBV20-1 | NA | CSARDLAFF | TGCAGTGCTAGAGATTTAGCTTTCTTT
NA | TRBJ1-2 | TRBV5-4 | TRBD1 | CASSGDRVGYGYTF | TGTGCCAGCAGCGGGGACAGGGTAGGCTATGGCTACACCTTC
NA | TRBJ2-7 | TRBV9 | NA | CASSPGVSYEQYF | TGTGCCAGCAGCCCGGGGGTCTCCTACGAGCAGTACTTC
once | TRBJ1-5 | TRBV30 | NA | CAWSRGDGGNQPQHF | TGTGCCTGGAGTCGGGGTGATGGGGGCAATCAGCCCCAGCATTTT
NA | TRBJ1-2 | TRBV28 | NA | CASRTPGADHGYTF | TGTGCCAGCAGGACCCCCGGGGCAGACCATGGCTACACCTTC
NA | TRBJ1-2 | TRBV5-1 | NA | CASSPGPSYGYTF | TGCGCCAGCAGCCCGGGACCGAGCTATGGCTACACCTTC